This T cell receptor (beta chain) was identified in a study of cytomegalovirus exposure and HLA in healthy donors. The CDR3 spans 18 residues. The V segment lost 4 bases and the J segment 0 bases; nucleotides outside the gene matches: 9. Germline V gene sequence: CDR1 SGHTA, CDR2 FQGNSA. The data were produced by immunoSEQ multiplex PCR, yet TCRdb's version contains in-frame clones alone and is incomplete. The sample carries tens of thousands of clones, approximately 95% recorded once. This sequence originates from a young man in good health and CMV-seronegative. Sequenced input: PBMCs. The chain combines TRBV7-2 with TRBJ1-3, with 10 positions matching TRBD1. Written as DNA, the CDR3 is TGTGCCAGCAGCTGGACAGGGGGGTTAGGACACTCTGGAAACACCATATATTTT. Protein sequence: CASSWTGGLGHSGNTIYF.